Listed below are T cell receptor beta chains from one sample, sequenced in a study of cytomegalovirus exposure and HLA in healthy donors. Using immunoSEQ multiplex PCR, the repertoire was profiled, and TCRdb retains in-frame clones only, with some absent. The sample yields some 120,000 clones, approximately 87% seen once. The specimen sequenced was PBMCs. All receptors come from a man aged 18 to 30 in good health and CMV-seropositive. CDR3s include the opening cysteine and the closing phenylalanine or tryptophan. D genes are given only for firm matches. Rows give clone size only sometimes, using once, few, many, or a class for an expanded clone.

TRBV10-1	TRBJ2-3	NA	NA	CASSSGTDTQYF	TGCGCCAGCAGTTCCGGGACAGATACGCAGTATTTT
TRBV7-6	TRBJ2-1	TRBD1	NA	CASSLVSPTGSSYNEQFF	TGTGCCAGCAGCTTAGTAAGTCCGACAGGGAGCTCCTACAATGAGCAGTTCTTC
TRBV15	TRBJ2-3	NA	few	CATSGTGPTDTQYF	TGTGCCACCAGCGGAACAGGGCCCACAGATACGCAGTATTTT
TRBV27	TRBJ2-7	NA	NA	CASSFSPTRLGAMDEQYF	TGTGCCAGCAGTTTCTCACCGACCAGACTAGGGGCTATGGACGAGCAGTACTTC
TRBV7-9	TRBJ1-2	NA	NA	CASRQVYGYTF	TGTGCCAGCAGACAGGTCTATGGCTACACCTTC
TRBV11-2	TRBJ2-3	TRBD2	once	CASSLPGAGGTDTQYF	TGTGCCAGCAGCCTCCCGGGAGCGGGGGGCACAGATACGCAGTATTTT
TRBV25-1	TRBJ2-3	TRBD1	NA	CASSPTGGWADTQYF	TGTGCCAGCAGCCCGACAGGGGGTTGGGCAGATACGCAGTATTTT
TRBV9	TRBJ2-1	NA	once	CASSPQGNTYNEQFF	TGTGCCAGCAGCCCACAGGGTAACACCTACAATGAGCAGTTCTTC
TRBV2	TRBJ1-1	NA	NA	CASTEHGGNTEAFF	TGTGCCAGCACCGAACATGGGGGCAACACTGAAGCTTTCTTT
TRBV13	TRBJ2-7	TRBD1	NA	CASRGVKGQGKMVIYEQYF	TGTGCCAGCAGAGGGGTGAAGGGACAGGGTAAAATGGTTATCTACGAGCAGTACTTC
TRBV6-1	TRBJ1-1	NA	NA	CASSEEGQNEAFF	TGTGCCAGCAGTGAAGAAGGACAGAATGAAGCTTTCTTT
TRBV10-1	TRBJ2-3	NA	NA	CASSVEGANTDTQYF	TGCGCCAGCAGTGTGGAGGGGGCGAATACAGATACGCAGTATTTT
TRBV28	TRBJ1-1	TRBD1	NA	CASNWGTANTEAFF	TGTGCCAGCAACTGGGGGACAGCTAACACTGAAGCTTTCTTT
TRBV28	TRBJ1-1	NA	NA	CASSFLGATEAFF	TGTGCCAGCAGTTTCTTGGGGGCCACTGAAGCTTTCTTT
TRBV2	TRBJ1-6	NA	once	CASRSTGNSPLHF	TGTGCCAGCAGGTCGACGGGGAATTCACCCCTCCACTTT
TRBV29-1	TRBJ2-5	NA	NA	CSVRITVQETQYF	TGCAGCGTTCGAATAACAGTCCAAGAGACCCAGTACTTC
TRBV2	TRBJ2-7	NA	NA	CASSEQAYEQYF	TGTGCCAGCAGTGAACAGGCCTACGAGCAGTACTTC
TRBV2	TRBJ1-2	NA	NA	CASSEGHPGAYGYTF	TGTGCCAGCAGTGAGGGACACCCCGGGGCCTATGGCTACACCTTC
TRBV5-1	TRBJ2-1	TRBD2	few	CASSGGGINNEQFF	TGCGCCAGCAGCGGCGGGGGGATAAACAATGAGCAGTTCTTC
TRBV10-3	TRBJ2-7	NA	NA	CAIRGASGKGEQYF	TGTGCCATCAGGGGGGCCTCGGGCAAGGGCGAGCAGTACTTC
TRBV29-1	TRBJ1-2	TRBD1	NA	CSVLDREKNYGYTF	TGCAGCGTTCTAGACAGGGAAAAGAACTATGGCTACACCTTC
TRBV5-4	TRBJ2-3	TRBD2	NA	CASSLAAAGQLDTQYF	TGTGCCAGCAGCTTGGCCGCAGCGGGGCAATTGGATACGCAGTATTTT
TRBV12-5	TRBJ1-5	NA	NA	CASGLVAPNNREGSNQPQHF	TGTGCTAGTGGTTTGGTAGCCCCTAACAACAGGGAGGGGAGCAATCAGCCCCAGCATTTT
TRBV4-1	TRBJ1-2	TRBD1	NA	CASSQDWDSSPERINYGYTF	TGCGCCAGCAGCCAAGATTGGGACAGCTCCCCCGAACGGATAAACTATGGCTACACCTTC
TRBV9	TRBJ1-1	NA	once	CAGWKGGTNTEAFF	TGTGCAGGGTGGAAGGGGGGGACTAACACTGAAGCTTTCTTT
TRBV4-1	TRBJ1-2	NA	NA	CASSPGEERGSFGYTF	TGCGCCAGCAGCCCCGGAGAGGAGAGAGGCAGTTTCGGCTACACCTTC
TRBV5-1	TRBJ2-3	TRBD1	once	CASSLARDTGDRAYTQYF	TGCGCCAGCAGCTTGGCCCGGGATACAGGGGACAGGGCTTATACGCAGTATTTT
TRBV10-1	TRBJ2-3	TRBD2	NA	CASRGSGDTQYF	TGCGCCAGCAGGGGTAGCGGGGATACGCAGTATTTT
TRBV11-2	TRBJ2-5	TRBD1	NA	CASSQGVETQYF	TGTGCCAGCAGCCAGGGGGTGGAGACCCAGTACTTC
TRBV2	TRBJ2-3	NA	NA	CASSEFASRTDTQYF	TGTGCCAGCAGTGAATTTGCGAGCCGCACAGATACGCAGTATTTT
TRBV2	TRBJ1-1	TRBD1	NA	CASSYRGLNTEAFF	TGTGCCAGCAGTTACAGGGGCCTGAACACTGAAGCTTTCTTT
TRBV5-6	TRBJ2-7	TRBD1	NA	CASSPTTGTYEQYF	TGTGCCAGCAGCCCTACGACAGGGACCTACGAGCAGTACTTC